The subject of this entry is one T cell receptor beta chain. The sample comes from a study of blood T cells in healthy people across ages. The authors ran a second PCR of roughly 7 to 11 cycles using a sample-barcoded 5' primer and a J-beta primer mix. TCRdb re-derived calls from the 5' RACE reads in MiXCR, one entry per CDR3 protein. Of approximately 1,000,000 distinct CDR3 sequences in the sample, about two fifths are singletons; the top ten hold less than 15%. Germline CDR1 LGHNA, CDR2 YNFKEQ. Between the trimmed V and J ends, which lost 0 bases and 8 bases, there was a span of 16 bases. The CDR3 extends over 15 amino acids.

The sample taken for sequencing was blood. The receptor's source is a man aged 18 to 29 in good health. The rearrangement links TRBV4-2 to TRBJ1-1; no reliable D call. CDR3 sequence reads: CASSQDAARDSEAFF. The CDR3 region has the DNA TGTGCCAGCAGCCAAGATGCAGCTAGAGACTCCGAAGCTTTCTTT.